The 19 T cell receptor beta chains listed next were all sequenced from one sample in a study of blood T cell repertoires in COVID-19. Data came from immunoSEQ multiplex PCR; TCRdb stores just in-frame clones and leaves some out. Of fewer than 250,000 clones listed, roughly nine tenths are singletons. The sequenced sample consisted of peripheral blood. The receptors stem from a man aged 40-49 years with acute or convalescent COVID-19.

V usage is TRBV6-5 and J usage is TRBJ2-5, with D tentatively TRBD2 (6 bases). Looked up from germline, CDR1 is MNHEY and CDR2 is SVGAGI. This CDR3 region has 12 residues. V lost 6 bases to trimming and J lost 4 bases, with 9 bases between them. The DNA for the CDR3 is TGTGCCAGCAGGGGGACTCCAGAGACCCAGTACTTC. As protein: CASRGTPETQYF.

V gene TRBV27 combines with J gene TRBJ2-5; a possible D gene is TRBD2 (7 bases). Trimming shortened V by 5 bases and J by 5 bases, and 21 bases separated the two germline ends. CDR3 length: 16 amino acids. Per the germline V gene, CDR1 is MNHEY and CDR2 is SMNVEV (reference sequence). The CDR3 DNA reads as TGTGCCAGCAGTCAAGGGACCCGGGGGGCCGGGGAGACCCAGTACTTC. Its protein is CASSQGTRGAGETQYF.

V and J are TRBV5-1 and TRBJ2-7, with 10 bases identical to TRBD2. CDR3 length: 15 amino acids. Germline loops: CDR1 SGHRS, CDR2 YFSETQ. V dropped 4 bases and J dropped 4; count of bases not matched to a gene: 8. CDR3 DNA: TGCGCCAGCAGCCAAGCCGCTAGCGGGAGTTACGAGCAGTACTTC. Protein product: CASSQAASGSYEQYF.

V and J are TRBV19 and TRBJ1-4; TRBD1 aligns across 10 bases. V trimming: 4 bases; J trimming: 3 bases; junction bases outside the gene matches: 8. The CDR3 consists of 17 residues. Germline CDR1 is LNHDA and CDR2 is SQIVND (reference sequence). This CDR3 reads CASSRVTGGAANEKLFF. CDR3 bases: TGTGCCAGTAGTAGAGTGACAGGGGGCGCGGCTAATGAAAAACTGTTTTTT. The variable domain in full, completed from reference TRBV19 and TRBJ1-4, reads DGGITQSPKYLFRKEGQNVTLSCEQNLNHDAMYWYRQDPGQGLRLIYYSQIVNDFQKGDIAEGYSVSREKKESFPLTVTSAQKNPTAFYLCASSRVTGGAANEKLFFGSGTQLSVL.

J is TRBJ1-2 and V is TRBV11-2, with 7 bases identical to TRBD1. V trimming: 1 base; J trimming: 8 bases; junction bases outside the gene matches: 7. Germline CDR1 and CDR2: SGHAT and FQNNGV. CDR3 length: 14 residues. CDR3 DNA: TGTGCCAGCAGCTTAGGGAGAACAGGGGCGGGCTACACCTTC. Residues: CASSLGRTGAGYTF.

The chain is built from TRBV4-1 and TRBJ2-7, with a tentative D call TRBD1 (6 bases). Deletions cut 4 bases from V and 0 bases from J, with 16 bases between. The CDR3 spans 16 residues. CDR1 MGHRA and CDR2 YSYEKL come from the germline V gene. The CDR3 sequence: CASSPSDRRSSYEQYF. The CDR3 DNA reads TGCGCCAGCAGCCCCTCCGACAGGAGGAGCTCCTACGAGCAGTACTTC.

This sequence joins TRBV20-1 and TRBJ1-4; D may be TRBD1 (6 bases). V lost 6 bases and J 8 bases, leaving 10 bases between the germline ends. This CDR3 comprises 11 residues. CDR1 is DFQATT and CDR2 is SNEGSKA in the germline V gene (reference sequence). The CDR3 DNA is TGCAGTGCCAATCAGGGGGAAAAACTGTTTTTT. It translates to CSANQGEKLFF.

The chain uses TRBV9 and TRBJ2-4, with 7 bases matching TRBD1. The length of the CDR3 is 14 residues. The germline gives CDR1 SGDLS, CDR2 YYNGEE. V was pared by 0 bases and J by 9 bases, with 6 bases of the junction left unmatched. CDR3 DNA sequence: TGTGCCAGCAGCGTAGAGGGGGCAGGGGGCATTCAGTACTTC. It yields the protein CASSVEGAGGIQYF.

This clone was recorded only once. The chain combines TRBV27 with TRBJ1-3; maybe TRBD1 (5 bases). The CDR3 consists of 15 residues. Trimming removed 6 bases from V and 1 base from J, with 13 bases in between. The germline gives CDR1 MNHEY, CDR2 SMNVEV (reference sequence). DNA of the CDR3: TGTGCCAGCAGGGAGACAGATCTTTCTGGAAACACCATATATTTT. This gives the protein CASRETDLSGNTIYF.

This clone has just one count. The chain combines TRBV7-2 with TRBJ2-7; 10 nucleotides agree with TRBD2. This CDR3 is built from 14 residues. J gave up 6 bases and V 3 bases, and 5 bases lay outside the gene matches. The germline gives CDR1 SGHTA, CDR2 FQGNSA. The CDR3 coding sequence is TGTGCCAGCAGCTTTCTAGCGGGAGAAAGCGAGCAGTACTTC. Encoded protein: CASSFLAGESEQYF.

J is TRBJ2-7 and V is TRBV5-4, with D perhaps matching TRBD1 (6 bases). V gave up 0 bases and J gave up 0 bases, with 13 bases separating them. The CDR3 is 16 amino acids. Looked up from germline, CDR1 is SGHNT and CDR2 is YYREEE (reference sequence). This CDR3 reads CASSLGPTGSSYEQYF. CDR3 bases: TGTGCCAGCAGCTTGGGACCCACAGGGAGCTCCTACGAGCAGTACTTC.

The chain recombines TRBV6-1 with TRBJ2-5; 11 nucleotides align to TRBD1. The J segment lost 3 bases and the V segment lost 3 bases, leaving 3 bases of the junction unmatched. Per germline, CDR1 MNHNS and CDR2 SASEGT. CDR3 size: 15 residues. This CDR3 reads CASSDWTGGEETQYF. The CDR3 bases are TGTGCCAGCAGTGATTGGACAGGGGGCGAAGAGACCCAGTACTTC.

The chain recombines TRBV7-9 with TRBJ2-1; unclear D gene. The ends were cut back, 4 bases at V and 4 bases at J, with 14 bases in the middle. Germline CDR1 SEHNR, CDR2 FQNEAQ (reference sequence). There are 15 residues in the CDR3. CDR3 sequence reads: CASSSPPEPYNEQFF. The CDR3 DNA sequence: TGTGCCAGCAGCTCCCCCCCAGAACCTTACAATGAGCAGTTCTTC.

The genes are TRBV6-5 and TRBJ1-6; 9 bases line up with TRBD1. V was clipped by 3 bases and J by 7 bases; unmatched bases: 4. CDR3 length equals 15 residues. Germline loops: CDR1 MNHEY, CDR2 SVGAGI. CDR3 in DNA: TGTGCCAGCAGTTATCGGACAGGGGTGAATTCACCCCTCCACTTT. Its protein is CASSYRTGVNSPLHF.

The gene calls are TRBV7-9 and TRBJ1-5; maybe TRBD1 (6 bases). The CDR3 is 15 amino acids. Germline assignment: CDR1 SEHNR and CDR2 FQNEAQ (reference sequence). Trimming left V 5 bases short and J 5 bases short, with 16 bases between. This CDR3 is CASSLSDSLDQPQHF. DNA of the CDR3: TGTGCCAGCAGCCTCTCGGACAGTCTTGATCAGCCCCAGCATTTT.

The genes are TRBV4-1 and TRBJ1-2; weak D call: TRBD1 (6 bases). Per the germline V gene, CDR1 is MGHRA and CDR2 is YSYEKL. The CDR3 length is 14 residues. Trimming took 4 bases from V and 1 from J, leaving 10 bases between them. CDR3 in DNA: TGCGCCAGCAGCCTAAGGACAGATAACTATGGCTACACCTTC. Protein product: CASSLRTDNYGYTF.

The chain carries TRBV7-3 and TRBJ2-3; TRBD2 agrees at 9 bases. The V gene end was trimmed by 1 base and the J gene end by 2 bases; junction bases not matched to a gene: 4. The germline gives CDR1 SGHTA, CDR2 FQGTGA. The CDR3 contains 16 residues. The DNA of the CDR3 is TGTGCCAGCAGCTTAAGGGGCGGGAGGGCCACAGATACGCAGTATTTT. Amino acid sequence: CASSLRGGRATDTQYF.

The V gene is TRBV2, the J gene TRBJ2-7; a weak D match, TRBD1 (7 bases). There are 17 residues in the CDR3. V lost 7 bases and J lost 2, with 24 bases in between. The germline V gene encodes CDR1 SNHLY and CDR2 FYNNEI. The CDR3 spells CASTQGVFGTSPYEQYF. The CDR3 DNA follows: TGTGCCAGCACCCAGGGGGTATTTGGGACTTCTCCCTACGAGCAGTACTTC. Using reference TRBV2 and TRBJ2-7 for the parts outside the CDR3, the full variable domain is EPEVTQTPSHQVTQMGQEVILRCVPISNHLYFYWYRQILGQKVEFLVSFYNNEISEKSEIFDDQFSVERPDGSNFTLKIRSTKLEDSAMYFCASTQGVFGTSPYEQYFGPGTRLTVT.

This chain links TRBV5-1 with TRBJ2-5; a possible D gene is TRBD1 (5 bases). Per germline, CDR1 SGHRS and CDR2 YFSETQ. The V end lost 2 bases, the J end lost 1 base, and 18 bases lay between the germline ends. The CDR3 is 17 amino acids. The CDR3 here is CASSFQGGARTQETQYF. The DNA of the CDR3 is TGCGCCAGCAGCTTCCAAGGTGGGGCCAGGACCCAAGAGACCCAGTACTTC.